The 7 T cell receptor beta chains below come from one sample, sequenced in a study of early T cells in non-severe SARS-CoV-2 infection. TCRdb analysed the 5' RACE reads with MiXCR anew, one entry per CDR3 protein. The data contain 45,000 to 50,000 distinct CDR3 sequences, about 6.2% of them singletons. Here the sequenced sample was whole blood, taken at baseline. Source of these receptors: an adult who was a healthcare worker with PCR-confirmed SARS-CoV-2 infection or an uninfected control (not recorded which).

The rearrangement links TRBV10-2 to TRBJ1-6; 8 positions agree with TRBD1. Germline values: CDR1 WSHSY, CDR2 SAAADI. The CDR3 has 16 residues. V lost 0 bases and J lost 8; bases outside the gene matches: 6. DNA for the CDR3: TGCGCCAGCAGTGAGTCCCAGGGGGCGGCGTATTCACCCCTCCACTTT. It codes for CASSESQGAAYSPLHF.

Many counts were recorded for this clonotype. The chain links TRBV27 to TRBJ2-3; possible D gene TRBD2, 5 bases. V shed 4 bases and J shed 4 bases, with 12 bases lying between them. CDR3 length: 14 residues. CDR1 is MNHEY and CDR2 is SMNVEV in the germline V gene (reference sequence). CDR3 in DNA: TGTGCCAGCAGTTCAATGGCGGGCGCAGATACGCAGTATTTT. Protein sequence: CASSSMAGADTQYF.

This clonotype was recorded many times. The CDR3 DNA follows: TGTGCCAGCAGCCTCCCGAGTGGGGGCGGGAGCCCCAAAAACATTCAGTACTTC. Its translation is CASSLPSGGGSPKNIQYF. The chain has TRBV7-9 and TRBJ2-4; the D gene is possibly TRBD2 (7 bases). Germline V CDR1 and CDR2: SEHNR, FQNEAQ (reference sequence). V was clipped by 5 bases and J by 2 bases, with 22 bases between them. The CDR3 spans 18 residues.

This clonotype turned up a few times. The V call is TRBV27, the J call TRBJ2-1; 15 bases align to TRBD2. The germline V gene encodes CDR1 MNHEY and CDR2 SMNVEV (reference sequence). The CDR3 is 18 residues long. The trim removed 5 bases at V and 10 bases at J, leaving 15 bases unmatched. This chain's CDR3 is CASSRTSGRVRGTGEQFF. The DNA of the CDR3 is TGTGCCAGCAGTCGGACTAGCGGGAGGGTCAGGGGCACAGGGGAGCAGTTCTTC.

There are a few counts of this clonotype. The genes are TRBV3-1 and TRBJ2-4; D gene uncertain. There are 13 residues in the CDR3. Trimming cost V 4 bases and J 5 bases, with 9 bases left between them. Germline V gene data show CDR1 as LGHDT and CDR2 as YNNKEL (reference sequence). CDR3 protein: CASSRETQNIQYF. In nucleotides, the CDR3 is TGTGCCAGCAGCCGAGAGACCCAAAACATTCAGTACTTC.

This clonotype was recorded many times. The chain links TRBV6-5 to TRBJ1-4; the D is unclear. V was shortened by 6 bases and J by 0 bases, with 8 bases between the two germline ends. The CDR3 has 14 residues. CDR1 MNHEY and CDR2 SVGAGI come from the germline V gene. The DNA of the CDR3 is TGTGCCAGCAGATCTACGGCAACTAATGAAAAACTGTTTTTT. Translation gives CASRSTATNEKLFF.

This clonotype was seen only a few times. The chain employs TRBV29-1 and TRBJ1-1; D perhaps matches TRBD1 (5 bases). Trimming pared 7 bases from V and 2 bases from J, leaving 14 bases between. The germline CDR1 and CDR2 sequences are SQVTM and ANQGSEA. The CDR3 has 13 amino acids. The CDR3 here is CSGRDGANTEAFF. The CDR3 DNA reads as TGCAGCGGCCGGGACGGAGCCAACACTGAAGCTTTCTTT.